A single sample gave rise to the 11 T cell receptor beta chains below, sequenced in a study of cytomegalovirus exposure and HLA in healthy donors. Sequenced by immunoSEQ multiplex PCR; TCRdb stores in-frame clones only, minus some. The sample records some 120,000 clones, about 83% being singletons. Material: PBMCs. The receptors shown here come from a woman aged 30 to 39 in good health and CMV-seronegative.

The chain carries TRBV11-3 and TRBJ2-2, with TRBD1 matching over 9 bases. Germline trimming cut 7 bases from V and 2 bases from J; bases unmatched to any gene: 8. The CDR3 has 16 amino acids. Per germline, CDR1 SGHNT and CDR2 YENEEA. The CDR3 reads CASNRRDRVNTGELFF. CDR3 sequence (DNA): TGTGCCAGCAACAGACGGGACAGGGTCAACACCGGGGAGCTGTTTTTT.

The chain links TRBV6-6 to TRBJ2-1; the D gene is possibly TRBD1 (5 bases). The CDR3 is 11 residues long. Germline V gene sequence: CDR1 MNHNY, CDR2 SVGAGI (reference sequence). With 5 bases removed from V and 10 bases from J, the gap between germline ends came to 9 bases. In DNA, the CDR3 is TGTGCCAGCAGTACAAGACAGGAGCAGTTCTTC. Protein product: CASSTRQEQFF.

This sequence joins TRBV5-6 and TRBJ1-1; D remains unclear. This CDR3 region has 15 residues. Deletions cut 0 bases from V and 0 bases from J, with 9 bases between. Germline-derived CDR1 and CDR2 are SGHDT and YYEEEE. The CDR3 spells CASSLAPRLNTEAFF. CDR3 sequence (DNA): TGTGCCAGCAGCTTGGCCCCCCGGTTGAACACTGAAGCTTTCTTT.

The chain couples TRBV6-5 to TRBJ2-7; tentatively, D is TRBD1 (6 bases). Germline CDR1 MNHEY, CDR2 SVGAGI. Trimming left V 2 bases short and J 0 bases short, with 14 bases between. CDR3 length: 16 amino acids. Here the CDR3 reads CASSYRQARSSYEQYF. CDR3 sequence (DNA): TGTGCCAGCAGTTACCGACAGGCCAGGAGCTCCTACGAGCAGTACTTC.

The chain is built from TRBV11-3 and TRBJ1-1; 7 bases match TRBD1. Germline lookup yields CDR1 SGHNT and CDR2 YENEEA. This CDR3 has 18 amino acids. Trimming cost V 3 bases and J 5 bases; bases outside gene matches: 18. The CDR3 here is CASSFRQWDSSLGTEAFF. CDR3 sequence (DNA): TGTGCCAGCAGCTTCCGCCAGTGGGACAGCAGCCTGGGGACTGAAGCTTTCTTT.

This clone has only one observation. The chain is built from TRBV4-1 and TRBJ2-7; D is possibly TRBD1 (6 bases). Germline V CDR1 and CDR2: MGHRA, YSYEKL. This CDR3 has 16 residues. V dropped 0 bases and J dropped 0 bases, with 12 bases sitting between them. The CDR3 coding sequence is TGCGCCAGCAGCCAAGAGAGGACAGCGAGCTCCTACGAGCAGTACTTC. Translating it yields CASSQERTASSYEQYF.

The gene calls are TRBV10-3 and TRBJ1-1; maybe TRBD1 (6 bases). V lost 2 bases and J lost 1, with 11 bases in between. Germline CDR1 is ENHRY and CDR2 is SYGVKD. There are 15 residues in the CDR3. In DNA form, the CDR3 reads TGTGCCATCAGTGAGGGACAGAGGCCGAACACTGAAGCTTTCTTT. Translated, it gives CAISEGQRPNTEAFF.

V and J are TRBV27 and TRBJ2-5, with TRBD2 matching over 8 bases. The CDR3 is made up of 14 amino acids. V dropped 6 bases and J dropped 3; count of bases not matched to a gene: 6. The germline CDR1 and CDR2 sequences are MNHEY and SMNVEV (reference sequence). CDR3 nucleotides: TGTGCCAGCAGACATAGCGGGGCAGAAGAGACCCAGTACTTC. Protein product: CASRHSGAEETQYF.

This clone was counted once. The chain recombines TRBV9 with TRBJ2-3; 7 bases are shared with TRBD2. Germline V CDR1 and CDR2: SGDLS, YYNGEE. V dropped 7 bases and J dropped 4; count of bases not matched to a gene: 3. This CDR3 spans 12 amino acids. CDR3 in DNA: TGTGCCAGCGACGCGGGGGCAGATACGCAGTATTTT. It translates to CASDAGADTQYF. Based on the CDR3 plus reference TRBV9 and TRBJ2-3, the full variable domain is DSGVTQTPKHLITATGQRVTLRCSPRSGDLSVYWYQQSLDQGLQFLIQYYNGEERAKGNILERFSAQQFPDLHSELNLSSLELGDSALYFCASDAGADTQYFGPGTRLTVL.

This clone was detected a few times. The chain has TRBV2 and TRBJ1-6; TRBD1 might be the D (6 bases). With 2 bases removed from V and 16 bases from J, the gap between germline ends came to 15 bases. This CDR3 has 13 residues. Per the germline V gene, CDR1 is SNHLY and CDR2 is FYNNEI. CDR3 sequence reads: CASSERLGTLLHF. CDR3 nucleotides: TGTGCCAGCAGTGAAAGGTTGGGGACACTACTCCACTTT.

The V and J genes are TRBV19 and TRBJ2-4, with TRBD1 as a possible D gene (5 bases). Trimming removed 6 bases at V and 6 bases at J, with 12 bases between. Germline values: CDR1 LNHDA, CDR2 SQIVND (reference sequence). The CDR3 runs 13 residues. The CDR3 region has the DNA TGTGCCAGTAGCTTAGGAAGGGGAAACATTCAGTACTTC. Translated, it gives CASSLGRGNIQYF.